The text below deals with one T cell receptor (beta chain). The sample originates from a study of blood T cell repertoires in COVID-19. Study background: The United States, Italy and Spain provided the acute and convalescent COVID-19 samples. Sources were T cells, B-cell-depleted T cells, or PBMCs; the material itself was cDNA or gDNA.

The assay was immunoSEQ multiplex PCR, and TCRdb's table has in-frame clones only and misses some. This table has 310,000 or so clones, about 85% appearing once. Participants were aged 18 to 89 years, lived in around 22 US areas, and enrolled virtually. V lost 6 bases, J lost 4 bases, and 13 bases lay in between. The CDR3 totals 14 residues. Per the germline V gene, CDR1 is LNHNV and CDR2 is YYDKDF (reference sequence). The sample was PBMCs or T cells enriched from blood (not recorded which). This receptor was identified in a woman aged 25-40 years who had recovered from COVID-19. The chain employs TRBV15 and TRBJ1-5, with D possibly TRBD1 on 5 matching bases. The CDR3 loop reads CATSPGLGNQPQHF. The DNA of the CDR3 is TGTGCCACCAGTCCAGGGTTGGGGAATCAGCCCCAGCATTTT.